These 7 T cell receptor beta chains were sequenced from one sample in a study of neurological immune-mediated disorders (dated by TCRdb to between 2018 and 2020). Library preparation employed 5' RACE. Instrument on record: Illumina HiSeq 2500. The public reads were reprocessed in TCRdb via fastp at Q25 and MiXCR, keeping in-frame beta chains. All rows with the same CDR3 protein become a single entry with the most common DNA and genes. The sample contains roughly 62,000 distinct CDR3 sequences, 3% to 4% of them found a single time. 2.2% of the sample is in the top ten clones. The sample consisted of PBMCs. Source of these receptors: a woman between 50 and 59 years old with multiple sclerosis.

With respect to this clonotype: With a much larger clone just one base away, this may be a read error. The CDR3 DNA is TGTGCCATCAGTGAGCCCTTCTCTGGAAAAACCATATATTTT. Its protein is CAISEPFSGKTIYF. The chain is built from TRBV10-3 and TRBJ1-3; no definite D call. The CDR3 runs 14 residues. Germline CDR1 reads ENHRY; CDR2 reads SYGVKD.

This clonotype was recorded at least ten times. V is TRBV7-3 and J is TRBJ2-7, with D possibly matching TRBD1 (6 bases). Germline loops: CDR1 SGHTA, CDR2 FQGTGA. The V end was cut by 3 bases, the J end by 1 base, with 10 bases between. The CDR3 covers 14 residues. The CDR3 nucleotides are TGTGCCAGCAGCTTCCGGGACAAGTCCTACGAGCAGTACTTC. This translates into CASSFRDKSYEQYF.

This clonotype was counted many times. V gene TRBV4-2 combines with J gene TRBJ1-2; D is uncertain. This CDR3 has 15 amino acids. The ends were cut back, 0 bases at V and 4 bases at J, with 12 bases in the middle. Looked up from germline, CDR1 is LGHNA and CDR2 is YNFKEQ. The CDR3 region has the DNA TGTGCCAGCAGCCAAGAGTATCTAAGCCCCTATGGCTACACCTTC. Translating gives CASSQEYLSPYGYTF.

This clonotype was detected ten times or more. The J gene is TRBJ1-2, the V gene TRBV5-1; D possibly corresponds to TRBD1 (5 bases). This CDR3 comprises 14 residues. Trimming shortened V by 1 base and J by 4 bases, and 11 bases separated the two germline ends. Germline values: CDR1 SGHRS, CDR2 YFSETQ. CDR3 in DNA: TGCGCCAGCAGCTTGAATGAGGGGAGCTATGGCTACACCTTC. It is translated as CASSLNEGSYGYTF.

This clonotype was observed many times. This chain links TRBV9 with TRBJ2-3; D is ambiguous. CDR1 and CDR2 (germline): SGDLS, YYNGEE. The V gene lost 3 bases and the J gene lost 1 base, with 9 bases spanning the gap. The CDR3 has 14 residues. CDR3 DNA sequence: TGTGCCAGCAGCGCAAGTGGTCGCACAGATACGCAGTATTTT. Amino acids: CASSASGRTDTQYF.

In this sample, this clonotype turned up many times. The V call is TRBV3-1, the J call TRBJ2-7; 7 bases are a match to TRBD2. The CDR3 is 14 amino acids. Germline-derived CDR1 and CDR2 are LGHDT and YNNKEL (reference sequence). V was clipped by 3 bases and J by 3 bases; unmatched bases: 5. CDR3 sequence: CASSHSGIDYEQYF. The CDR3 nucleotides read TGTGCCAGCAGCCACAGCGGGATCGACTACGAGCAGTACTTC.

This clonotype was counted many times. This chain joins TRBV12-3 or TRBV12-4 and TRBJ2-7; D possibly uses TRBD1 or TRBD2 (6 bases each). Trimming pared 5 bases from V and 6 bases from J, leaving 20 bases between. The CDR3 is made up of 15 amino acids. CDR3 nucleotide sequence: TGTGCCAGCAGTGCACGGGACATTCTCGGGGGCGAGCAGTACTTC. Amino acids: CASSARDILGGEQYF.